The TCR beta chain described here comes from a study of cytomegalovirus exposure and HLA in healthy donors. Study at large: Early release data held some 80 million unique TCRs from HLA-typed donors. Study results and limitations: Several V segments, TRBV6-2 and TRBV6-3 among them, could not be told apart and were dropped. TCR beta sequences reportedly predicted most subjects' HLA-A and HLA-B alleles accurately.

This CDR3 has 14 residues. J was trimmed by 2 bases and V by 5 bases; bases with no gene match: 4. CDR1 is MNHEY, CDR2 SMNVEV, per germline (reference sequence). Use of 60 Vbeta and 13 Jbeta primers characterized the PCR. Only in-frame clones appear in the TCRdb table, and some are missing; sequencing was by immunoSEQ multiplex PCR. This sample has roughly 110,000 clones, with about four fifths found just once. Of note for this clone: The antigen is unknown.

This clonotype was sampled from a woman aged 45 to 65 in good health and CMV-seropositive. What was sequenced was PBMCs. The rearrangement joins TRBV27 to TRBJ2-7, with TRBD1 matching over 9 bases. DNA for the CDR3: TGTGCCAGCAGTCCGGGACAGGGTCCCTACGAGCAGTACTTC. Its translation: CASSPGQGPYEQYF.